This T cell receptor (beta chain) is from a study of patients and donors after allogeneic stem cell transplantation. TCRdb used MiXCR to reprocess the RT-PCR reads, holding one entry per CDR3 protein. The sample lists 920,000 or so distinct CDR3 sequences, 15% to 20% occurring once. The CDR3 consists of 17 residues. Germline CDR1 and CDR2: DFQATT and SNEGSKA (reference sequence). J was trimmed by 0 bases and V by 6 bases; bases with no gene match: 8. This clonotype was detected many times. The TCR originated in a human donor who was either an allogeneic HSCT recipient or a stem cell or donor lymphocyte infusion donor (not recorded which). It is not recorded whose cells these are; they may come from a transplant donor. Sequencing input: blood, either unsorted or a sorted T cell fraction (not recorded which). This chain links TRBV20-1 with TRBJ2-1, with 13 bases lining up with TRBD2. The CDR3 DNA follows: TGCAGTGCAGAACTAGCGGGAGGGCCCCGCTCCTACAATGAGCAGTTCTTC. Translating gives CSAELAGGPRSYNEQFF.